The 23 T cell receptor beta chains below all came from one sample that was sequenced in a study of blood T cell repertoires in COVID-19. Sequencing used immunoSEQ multiplex PCR; TCRdb keeps in-frame clones, though not all of them. The profile shows 45,000 to 50,000 clones, more than 75% of them singletons. Input material: peripheral blood. The source of these receptors is a man over 45 with active COVID-19.

The rearrangement joins TRBV3-1 (or the pseudogene TRBV3-2) to TRBJ1-1; 7 bases are shared with TRBD1. CDR3 length equals 12 residues. Germline CDR1 and CDR2: LGHDT and YNNKEL (reference sequence). V was clipped by 1 base and J by 11 bases; unmatched bases: 4. Here the CDR3 DNA reads TGTGCCAGCAGCCAAGTTGCGACAGGGGCTTTCTTT. Translation: CASSQVATGAFF.

J is TRBJ2-5 and V is TRBV10-3, with a possible D match to TRBD2 (6 bases). Germline V gene sequence: CDR1 ENHRY, CDR2 SYGVKD. Trimming took off 5 bases at V and 3 bases at J, with 19 bases between the two ends. The CDR3 runs 16 residues. CDR3 loop: CAISPSGGDGEETQYF. For the CDR3, the DNA is TGTGCCATCAGTCCTTCTGGAGGGGACGGCGAAGAGACCCAGTACTTC.

This chain connects TRBV5-1 to TRBJ1-6; D uncertain. Germline values: CDR1 SGHRS, CDR2 YFSETQ. The CDR3 extends over 14 amino acids. With 3 bases removed from V and 7 bases from J, the gap between germline ends came to 11 bases. The CDR3 sequence: CASSYEGGNSPLHF. CDR3 nucleotide sequence: TGCGCCAGCAGCTACGAGGGTGGAAATTCACCCCTCCACTTT.

The V and J genes are TRBV23-1 and TRBJ2-2, with D unresolved. TRBV23-1 is noted as an ORF with a role that remains uncertain. Trimming shortened V by 0 bases and J by 2 bases, and 7 bases separated the two germline ends. The CDR3 length is 15 residues. The CDR3 bases are TGCGCCAGCAGTCAATCGTGCGTAAACACCGGGGAGCTGTTTTTT. This gives the protein CASSQSCVNTGELFF.

V gene TRBV24-1 combines with J gene TRBJ2-2; maybe TRBD1 (5 bases). The germline CDR1 and CDR2 sequences are KGHDR and SFDVKD. CDR3 length: 16 amino acids. The V gene lost 3 bases and the J gene lost 7 bases, with 17 bases spanning the gap. The CDR3 DNA reads TGTGCCACCAGTGATGCGGACACGGCTTCGATCGGGGAGCTGTTTTTT. Its protein product is CATSDADTASIGELFF.

To note about this clone: The sample holds other DNA sequences that translate to the same CDR3. The chain uses TRBV3-1 (or the pseudogene TRBV3-2) and TRBJ2-7, with TRBD1 matching 7 bases. The CDR3 contains 14 residues. CDR1 is LGHDT and CDR2 is YNNKEL in the germline V gene (reference sequence). V shed 3 bases, J shed 6 bases, and the junction held 8 bases outside the gene matches. The chain's CDR3 is CASSHRQGKGEQYF. The CDR3 DNA reads as TGTGCCAGCAGCCACCGACAGGGTAAAGGCGAGCAGTACTTC.

The genes are TRBV21-1 and TRBJ2-5; the D call of TRBD2 is as the table states it, not checked on the DNA. TRBV21-1 counts as a pseudogene. The CDR3 has 18 amino acids. CDR3 amino acids: CASSYLPEASGEQETQYF. DNA of the CDR3: TGTGCCAGCAGCTATCTCCCTGAAGCTAGCGGGGAACAAGAGACCCAGTACTTC.

The J gene is TRBJ2-1, the V gene TRBV4-1, with 13 positions matching TRBD2. This CDR3 contains 15 residues. Trimming cost V 1 base and J 9 bases; bases outside gene matches: 3. Germline values: CDR1 MGHRA, CDR2 YSYEKL. The CDR3 DNA follows: TGCGCCAGCAGCCAAGGACTAGCGGGAGGTGTTGAGCAGTTCTTC. Protein product: CASSQGLAGGVEQFF.

The chain uses TRBV19 and TRBJ1-3; D is uncertain. Germline values: CDR1 LNHDA, CDR2 SQIVND (reference sequence). The germline V and J ends were trimmed by 7 bases and 3 bases, with 13 bases remaining between them. The CDR3 length is 14 residues. The CDR3 nucleotides are TGTGCCAGTATCCAGCGTTCGGGTGGAAACACCATATATTTT. Amino acids: CASIQRSGGNTIYF.

This clone was seen a handful of times. V is TRBV5-1 and J is TRBJ1-2; 8 nucleotides agree with TRBD1. Germline CDR1 and CDR2: SGHRS and YFSETQ. Germline trimming cut 1 base from V and 7 bases from J; bases unmatched to any gene: 9. The CDR3 runs 15 residues. DNA of the CDR3: TGCGCCAGCAGCTTGAAAGGGCAGGGGGCTCCTGGCTACACCTTC. It specifies CASSLKGQGAPGYTF. Using reference TRBV5-1 and TRBJ1-2 for the parts outside the CDR3, the full variable domain is KAGVTQTPRYLIKTRGQQVTLSCSPISGHRSVSWYQQTPGQGLQFLFEYFSETQRNKGNFPGRFSGRQFSNSRSEMNVSTLELGDSALYLCASSLKGQGAPGYTFGSGTRLTVV.

CDR3 nucleotide sequence: TGCGCCAGCAGCTTGGCGGGGACAGTTACCTCTGGAGCTTTCTTT. It codes for CASSLAGTVTSGAFF. This chain uses TRBV5-1 with TRBJ1-1; TRBD1 matches 7 bases. J was trimmed by 10 bases and V by 0 bases; bases with no gene match: 12. CDR3 length: 15 residues. Looked up from germline, CDR1 is SGHRS and CDR2 is YFSETQ.

This clone has just one count. This chain connects TRBV19 to TRBJ2-7; 10 bases are a match to TRBD2. This CDR3 contains 14 residues. Germline V gives CDR1 LNHDA, CDR2 SQIVND (reference sequence). Trimming took 1 base from V and 7 from J; bases not matched to a gene: 4. As DNA, the CDR3 is TGTGCCAGTAGTATAGCGGGACTAGCGATTGAGCAGTACTTC. Protein: CASSIAGLAIEQYF.

This clone occurred once. The J gene is TRBJ1-6, the V gene TRBV18, with D possibly being TRBD1 (5 bases). V gave up 2 bases and J gave up 11 bases, with 19 bases separating them. The CDR3 is 16 amino acids. Germline values: CDR1 KGHSH, CDR2 LQKENI. This CDR3 is CASSPDTGGGGTPLHF. The CDR3, as DNA: TGTGCCAGCTCACCAGATACGGGGGGAGGAGGCACACCCCTCCACTTT. Looking up the rest from reference TRBV18 and TRBJ1-6 gives the full variable domain: NAGVMQNPRHLVRRRGQEARLRCSPMKGHSHVYWYRQLPEEGLKFMVYLQKENIIDESGMPKERFSAEFPKEGPSILRIQQVVRGDSAAYFCASSPDTGGGGTPLHFGNGTRLTVT.

This chain connects TRBV3-1 (or the pseudogene TRBV3-2) to TRBJ2-1; 7 bases fit TRBD1. V shed 0 bases and J 6 bases; nucleotides not matched to a gene: 2. Germline CDR1 and CDR2: LGHDT and YNNKEL (reference sequence). This CDR3 is 14 amino acids long. In nucleotides, the CDR3 is TGTGCCAGCAGCCAAGACCCAGGGGGCAATGAGCAGTTCTTC. This sequence encodes CASSQDPGGNEQFF.

The rearrangement links TRBV18 to TRBJ2-3, with D tentatively TRBD1 (6 bases). Trimming took 4 bases from V and 0 from J, leaving 8 bases between them. CDR1 is KGHSH, CDR2 LQKENI, per germline. The CDR3 length is 14 residues. CDR3 residues: CASSLDRSTDTQYF. CDR3 nucleotides: TGTGCCAGCTCACTAGACAGGAGCACAGATACGCAGTATTTT.

By proportion, this clone is large. The chain recombines TRBV5-6 with TRBJ1-3, with 7 bases that match TRBD1. The germline V gene encodes CDR1 SGHDT and CDR2 YYEEEE. This CDR3 has 16 residues. Trimming removed 2 bases from V and 0 bases from J; junction bases left unmatched: 5. CDR3 protein: CASSFEGAFSGNTIYF. For the CDR3, the DNA is TGTGCCAGCAGCTTCGAGGGGGCATTCTCTGGAAACACCATATATTTT.

The chain joins TRBV4-1 to TRBJ2-3; maybe TRBD2 (5 bases). The CDR3 totals 14 residues. Germline CDR1 reads MGHRA; CDR2 reads YSYEKL. The ends were cut back, 6 bases at V and 6 bases at J, with 16 bases in the middle. The DNA of the CDR3 is TGCGCCAGCAGACGAGGGTTGTGGGTGGATACGCAGTATTTT. This codes for CASRRGLWVDTQYF.

The DNA of the CDR3 is TGCGCCAGCACCCGAGGTCGGGGACAAGGGTCCGGGATAACTAATGAAAAACTGTTTTTT. Translation: CASTRGRGQGSGITNEKLFF. This chain connects TRBV10-2 to TRBJ1-4, with a possible D match to TRBD1 (6 bases). Germline CDR1 reads WSHSY; CDR2 reads SAAADI. Trimming took 7 bases from V and 1 from J, leaving 28 bases between them. CDR3 length: 20 amino acids.

The V and J genes are TRBV19 and TRBJ2-7; D is perhaps TRBD1 (6 bases). Looked up from germline, CDR1 is LNHDA and CDR2 is SQIVND (reference sequence). V lost 4 bases, J lost 4 bases, and 17 bases lay in between. The length of the CDR3 is 15 residues. In DNA, the CDR3 is TGTGCCAGTAGTAAACCGGGACAACGAGGATACGAGCAGTACTTC. Its protein product is CASSKPGQRGYEQYF.

V is TRBV4-2 and J is TRBJ2-1; 16 nucleotides line up with TRBD2. J was trimmed by 8 bases and V by 3 bases; bases with no gene match: 10. Germline assignment: CDR1 LGHNA and CDR2 YNFKEQ. The CDR3 covers 18 residues. The CDR3 nucleotides read TGTGCCAGCAGCCAGGGGACTAGCGGGGGGGCTATATTATATGAGCAGTTCTTC. Translated: CASSQGTSGGAILYEQFF.

The chain links TRBV7-3 to TRBJ2-3, with D perhaps matching TRBD1 (5 bases). V lost 3 bases, J lost 2 bases, and 6 bases lay in between. The CDR3 runs 13 residues. Germline V gene lookup returns CDR1 SGHTA and CDR2 FQGTGA. CDR3 protein: CASSLGPTDTQYF. The CDR3 nucleotides are TGTGCCAGCAGCTTGGGGCCCACAGATACGCAGTATTTT.

This clone was found a few times. Here the CDR3 reads CASMNPVIMNTQYF. CDR3 DNA sequence: TGTGCCAGTATGAATCCAGTAATAATGAATACGCAGTATTTT. This chain connects TRBV19 to TRBJ2-3, with D unclear. Germline V lookup: CDR1 LNHDA, CDR2 SQIVND (reference sequence). V was trimmed by 7 bases and J by 7 bases, leaving 18 bases between them. There are 14 residues in the CDR3.

The chain has TRBV7-3 and TRBJ2-7, with 8 bases lining up with TRBD2. Trimming at V came to 5 bases and at J to 4 bases, leaving 10 bases not matched to a gene. This CDR3 region has 15 residues. CDR1 and CDR2 (germline): SGHTA, FQGTGA. This CDR3 reads CASSLAGSGNYEQYF. The CDR3 DNA reads TGTGCCAGCAGCCTAGCGGGTAGCGGGAATTACGAGCAGTACTTC.